The rows below give T cell receptor beta chains drawn from one sample of a study of T cells after posttransplantation cyclophosphamide. Profiling relied on immunoSEQ multiplex PCR, and the TCRdb table lists in-frame clones only, not all of them. The table records 14,000 or so clones without singletons, the ten largest covering roughly 24%. The material was PBMCs, obtained 950 to 1,200 days after allogeneic stem cell transplant with posttransplant cyclophosphamide. The receptors here all came from a female patient in her 40s who received an allogeneic stem cell transplant from a related donor, was CMV-positive, and had no GVHD. Some T cells could come from the graft donor. The CDR3 runs from the conserved cysteine through the conserved F or W. The D gene is left open where the match is weak. The size entry is marked missing in some rows and otherwise reads once, few, many or a size class.

j_call d_call clone_size v_call cdr3_aa cdr3_nt
TRBJ2-1 - - TRBV5-1 CASSPYRLGGDNEQFF TGCGCCAGCAGCCCGTATCGACTAGGGGGGGACAATGAGCAGTTCTTC
TRBJ1-2 TRBD1 - TRBV6-1 CASSTPGQRNYGYTF TGTGCCAGCAGTACCCCGGGACAGAGAAACTATGGCTACACCTTC
TRBJ2-2 - - TRBV5-6 CASSLVQGWTGELFF TGTGCCAGCAGCTTGGTGCAGGGATGGACCGGGGAGCTGTTTTTT
TRBJ1-2 - - TRBV6-1 CASSEDGGYGYTF TGTGCCAGCAGTGAAGACGGAGGATATGGCTACACCTTC
TRBJ1-5 - few TRBV28 CATKSTGTVSNQPQHF TGTGCCACCAAATCAACCGGGACTGTTAGCAATCAGCCCCAGCATTTT
TRBJ1-5 TRBD1 many TRBV19 CASTNRGPNQPQHF TGTGCCAGTACGAACAGGGGCCCCAATCAGCCCCAGCATTTT
TRBJ2-1 - many TRBV29-1 CSVEGRGLYNEQFF TGCAGCGTTGAGGGGCGGGGGCTTTATAATGAGCAGTTCTTC
TRBJ2-2 TRBD2 - TRBV4-3 CASSQLAGGGELFF TGCGCCAGCAGCCAATTAGCGGGAGGCGGGGAGCTGTTTTTT
TRBJ2-5 TRBD2 - TRBV7-2 CAISGGSRETQYF TGTGCCATTAGCGGGGGCTCAAGGGAGACCCAGTACTTC
TRBJ2-1 - many TRBV7-6 CASSYQGYEQFF TGTGCCAGCAGCTATCAGGGTTATGAGCAGTTCTTC
TRBJ2-5 TRBD1 many TRBV25-1 CASSETGTGFETQYF TGTGCCAGCAGTGAGACCGGGACAGGGTTCGAGACCCAGTACTTC
TRBJ1-4 - many TRBV6-5 CASSSGGNEKLFF TGTGCCAGCAGTTCAGGTGGTAATGAAAAACTGTTTTTT
TRBJ2-7 TRBD2 many TRBV7-3 CASSLSPGGSYEQYF TGTGCCAGCAGCTTAAGTCCGGGGGGATCCTACGAGCAGTACTTC
TRBJ1-6 - many TRBV28 CASSAVPGLAPNNSPLHF TGTGCCAGCAGCGCCGTGCCAGGCCTCGCTCCTAATAATTCACCCCTCCACTTT
TRBJ2-1 - medium-sized TRBV9 CASSPLGLEGNEQFF TGTGCCAGCAGCCCATTGGGACTTGAGGGAAATGAGCAGTTCTTC
TRBJ1-6 - many TRBV7-8 CASSLADSSPLHF TGTGCCAGCAGCTTAGCCGACAGTTCACCCCTCCACTTT
TRBJ1-1 - many TRBV29-1 CSAQGREDTEAFF TGCAGCGCCCAGGGGAGAGAGGACACTGAAGCTTTCTTT
TRBJ2-7 - many TRBV11-3 CASSFRETYEQYF TGTGCCAGCAGCTTCCGGGAGACCTACGAGCAGTACTTC
TRBJ2-7 TRBD1 - TRBV4-3 CASSQNVQTGDEQYF TGCGCCAGCAGCCAAAACGTCCAAACAGGGGACGAGCAGTACTTC
TRBJ1-1 - many TRBV2 CASRPRETPNTEAFF TGTGCCAGCAGGCCCCGGGAGACTCCGAACACTGAAGCTTTCTTT
TRBJ2-5 TRBD1 many TRBV7-9 CASSPRGPETQYF TGTGCCAGCAGCCCCAGGGGGCCGGAGACCCAGTACTTC
TRBJ2-7 TRBD1 few TRBV4-3 CASSQNRDSDVSEQYF TGCGCCAGCAGCCAAAACCGGGACAGCGACGTCTCCGAGCAGTACTTC
TRBJ1-1 - few TRBV18 CASSPPREGPEAFF TGTGCCAGCTCACCACCAAGGGAGGGACCTGAAGCTTTCTTT
TRBJ1-1 - few TRBV6-5 CASSRDFLNTEAFF TGTGCCAGCAGTCGGGACTTCCTGAACACTGAAGCTTTCTTT
TRBJ1-3 - many TRBV5-4 CASSLFAGNTIYF TGTGCCAGCAGCTTGTTTGCGGGAAACACCATATATTTT
TRBJ1-1 - many TRBV7-2 CASSVQGINTEAFF TGTGCCAGCAGCGTACAGGGAATCAACACTGAAGCTTTCTTT
TRBJ2-5 TRBD1 - TRBV7-9 CASSLGGGGETQYF TGTGCCAGCAGCTTAGGAGGGGGCGGGGAGACCCAGTACTTC
TRBJ2-3 - - TRBV4-1 CASSQDPPLDTDTQYF TGCGCCAGCAGCCAAGATCCCCCACTAGACACAGATACGCAGTATTTT
TRBJ1-6 - few TRBV27 CASSWQGNSPLHF TGTGCCAGCAGTTGGCAGGGGAATTCACCCCTCCACTTT
TRBJ1-5 TRBD1 many TRBV28 CASSSGQGNQPQHF TGTGCCAGCAGTTCTGGACAGGGTAATCAGCCCCAGCATTTT
TRBJ2-7 - - TRBV6-1 CASSDGVAYEQYF TGTGCCAGCAGTGACGGGGTGGCCTACGAGCAGTACTTC